This record looks at one T cell receptor beta chain sequence and its context. Its cognate antigen is unknown. 13 Jbeta primers and 60 Vbeta primers were used for the PCR. The assay was immunoSEQ multiplex PCR, and TCRdb's table has in-frame clones only and misses some. Found here are around 94,000 clones, just under 80% of them singletons; the top ten hold less than 5.5%. This specimen belongs to a study of cytomegalovirus exposure and HLA in healthy donors. Study-wide findings and caveats: For most TCR sequences rarity was the rule, although some public TCRs occurred in many donors.

Germline V CDR1 and CDR2: MNHEY, SMNVEV (reference sequence). The CDR3 runs to 16 residues. Trimming took 6 bases from V and 0 from J; bases not matched to a gene: 7. Input material: PBMCs. V usage is TRBV27 and J usage is TRBJ2-7; 11 bases line up with TRBD2. This TCR derives from a male donor in good health and CMV-seropositive. The CDR3 reads CASRMTGTSGSYEQYF. In nucleotides, the CDR3 is TGTGCCAGCAGGATGACCGGGACTAGCGGCTCCTACGAGCAGTACTTC.